This TCR beta chain was documented in a study of response to subunit inactivated influenza vaccine. This clonotype occurred a few times. The V end lost 0 bases, the J end lost 0 bases, and 6 bases lay between the germline ends. The CDR3 runs to 15 residues. CDR1 and CDR2 (germline): MNHEY, SVGAGI. TCRdb re-derived calls from the RT-PCR reads in MiXCR, one entry per CDR3 protein. This sample has a few hundred thousand distinct CDR3 sequences, with approximately 10% found just once. Another study also made use of these data, one on T cells expressing NK-cell markers. That study adds: With UMIs, 5'RACE template switching was used to make TCR beta cDNA. It was sorted CD3+CD56-NKG2C+, CD3+CD56+NKG2C- and CD3+CD56+NKG2C+ T cells that provided the TCR beta repertoires. Each of 6 or 7 donors carried dominant NKG2C+ clonotypes accounting for about 1.0-8% of CD8+ T cells.

The chain is built from TRBV6-5 and TRBJ2-4, with D possibly TRBD2 on 6 matching bases. The sequencing here drew on PBMCs from blood, taken on the day of vaccination. The receptor comes from a middle-aged man who received an inactivated influenza vaccine. DNA for the CDR3: TGTGCCAGCAGTTACTCGGGACTAGCCAAAAACATTCAGTACTTC. It is translated as CASSYSGLAKNIQYF.